This T cell receptor (beta chain) derives from a study of OX40 agonist ivuxolimab in advanced cancers. In its sample, this clone was seen once. Sequenced by immunoSEQ multiplex PCR; TCRdb stores in-frame clones only, minus some. The sample has some 37,000 clones, more than 60% seen once; the top ten hold 11%. The CDR3 runs 14 residues. Germline V CDR1 and CDR2: MNHNS, SASEGT. V was shortened by 3 bases and J by 0 bases, with 6 bases between the two germline ends. The TCR comes from an adult with an advanced solid tumor such as melanoma, head and neck, liver or kidney cancer. The specimen comprised CD4+ or CD8+ T cells sorted from blood, sampled in a trial of the OX40 agonist ivuxolimab. The chain couples TRBV6-1 to TRBJ1-3, with no clear D. CDR3: CASSEWGSGNTIYF. The DNA of the CDR3 is TGTGCCAGCAGTGAGTGGGGCTCTGGAAACACCATATATTTT.